A single sample is the source of the 8 T cell receptor beta chains below, sequenced in a study of Graves' ophthalmopathy and Graves' hyperthyroidism. Transcripts of RNA were the source for amplifying TCR beta CDR3 regions. First-round RT-PCR relied on HTBI primers, and a second-round multiplex PCR came next. MiXCR, run by TCRdb on the multiplex PCR reads, gives a single entry per CDR3 protein. The profile shows fewer than 250,000 distinct CDR3 sequences, just under 30% of them singletons. The sequencing input was peripheral blood. The receptors were sampled from a man aged 50-59 years with Graves' ophthalmopathy.

This clonotype was seen ten or more times. V usage is TRBV15 and J usage is TRBJ2-5, with D possibly TRBD2 on 5 matching bases. The CDR3 runs to 15 residues. CDR1 is LNHNV, CDR2 YYDKDF, per germline (reference sequence). V was cut by 0 bases and J by 2 bases, with 10 bases left in between. The CDR3 loop is CATSRDVSGQETQYF. In DNA form, the CDR3 reads TGTGCCACCAGCAGAGATGTAAGCGGACAAGAGACCCAGTACTTC.

This sequence joins TRBV6-1 and TRBJ2-1; tentatively, D is TRBD2 (5 bases). The V gene's germline CDR1 is MNHNS and CDR2 SASEGT. The CDR3 spans 12 residues. V was pared by 7 bases and J by 8 bases, with 12 bases between. Here the CDR3 DNA reads TGTGCCAGCAAGCGCGGGTTCGATGAGCAGTTCTTC. Residues: CASKRGFDEQFF.

This clonotype occurred many times. This sequence joins TRBV4-1 and TRBJ2-7; possible D gene TRBD2, 5 bases. The CDR3 length is 15 residues. Between the trimmed V and J ends, which lost 4 bases and 1 base, there was a span of 14 bases. Germline lookup yields CDR1 MGHRA and CDR2 YSYEKL. The CDR3 DNA reads TGCGCCAGCAGCCCGGGGTTATTACCGTCCTACGAGCAGTACTTC. Translating gives CASSPGLLPSYEQYF.

The sample holds many counts of this clonotype. The chain recombines TRBV5-1 with TRBJ1-5; perhaps TRBD1 as D (5 bases). CDR3 length: 14 amino acids. In germline, CDR1 is SGHRS, CDR2 YFSETQ. Trimming took 4 bases from V and 7 from J, leaving 15 bases between them. The CDR3 reads CASSVGGVGQPQHF. The CDR3 DNA reads TGCGCCAGCAGCGTTGGAGGGGTAGGGCAGCCCCAGCATTTT.

This clonotype was recorded many times. The genes are TRBV20-1 and TRBJ2-7, with D possibly matching TRBD1 (6 bases). CDR3 length: 14 amino acids. Germline V lookup: CDR1 DFQATT, CDR2 SNEGSKA (reference sequence). Trimming removed 2 bases at V and 3 bases at J, with 14 bases between. This CDR3 is CSARSHREYYEQYF. The CDR3 nucleotides are TGCAGTGCTAGAAGCCACAGGGAATACTACGAGCAGTACTTC.

V gene TRBV6-1 combines with J gene TRBJ1-2; D gene uncertain. The length of the CDR3 is 12 residues. Germline CDR1 reads MNHNS; CDR2 reads SASEGT. Between the trimmed V and J ends, which lost 1 base and 5 bases, there was a span of 5 bases. The CDR3 DNA reads as TGTGCCAGCAGTGAAGGGGCGTATGGCTACACCTTC. Translation: CASSEGAYGYTF.

This clonotype came up many times. The rearrangement links TRBV6-1 to TRBJ1-3; D might be TRBD1 (5 bases). Between the trimmed V and J ends, which lost 6 bases and 4 bases, there was a span of 19 bases. Germline CDR1 MNHNS, CDR2 SASEGT. This CDR3 region has 16 residues. CDR3 in amino acids: CASSLDTPRSGNTIYF. CDR3 DNA: TGTGCCAGCAGCCTGGACACCCCTCGGTCCGGAAACACCATATATTTT.

There are many counts of this clonotype. The chain recombines TRBV12-3 or TRBV12-4 with TRBJ2-5; D is unresolved. The ends were cut back, 3 bases at V and 5 bases at J, with 4 bases in the middle. This CDR3 contains 11 residues. CDR3 region: CASSFLETQYF. The CDR3 nucleotides read TGTGCCAGCAGTTTCTTGGAGACCCAGTACTTC.